Here is one TCR beta chain with its context. PCR employed 60 Vbeta and 13 Jbeta primers. Libraries were prepared by immunoSEQ multiplex PCR; TCRdb keeps only in-frame clonotypes and omits some of them. In the table there are some 130,000 clones, approximately 80% of which are singletons. These data come from a study of cytomegalovirus exposure and HLA in healthy donors. Study-wide context: About 85 million unique TCR sequences came from HLA-typed donors in an early release.

Germline V gives CDR1 SEHNR, CDR2 FQNEAQ (reference sequence). The CDR3 totals 18 residues. The V gene end was trimmed by 5 bases and the J gene end by 4 bases; junction bases not matched to a gene: 13. The V and J genes are TRBV7-9 and TRBJ1-5, with 11 nucleotides matching TRBD1. Sequencing was carried out using PBMCs. This receptor was taken from a woman between 50 and 59 years old in good health and CMV-seropositive. CDR3 sequence (DNA): TGTGCCAGCAGCCGCGGGACAGGGGGGTTTTTAGGTAATCAGCCCCAGCATTTT. This encodes CASSRGTGGFLGNQPQHF.